These 25 T cell receptor beta chains share one sample of origin, sequenced in a study of cytomegalovirus exposure and HLA in healthy donors. The PCR had 60 Vbeta and 13 Jbeta primers. The assay was immunoSEQ multiplex PCR, and TCRdb's table has in-frame clones only and misses some. Of 150,000 to 200,000 clones in the sample, around 73% are singletons; the top ten hold more than 1.3%. The sequencing input was PBMCs. The receptors shown here come from a male donor in good health and CMV-seronegative.

The J gene is TRBJ1-2, the V gene TRBV6-5; TRBD1 matches 9 bases. Per germline, CDR1 MNHEY and CDR2 SVGAGI. The CDR3 is 13 residues long. Trimming took 7 bases from V and 4 from J; bases not matched to a gene: 4. The DNA of the CDR3 is TGTGCCAGCAAACGACAGGGGGTCTATGGCTACACCTTC. Its translation is CASKRQGVYGYTF.

This clone was recorded only once. This rearrangement joins TRBV5-4 to TRBJ2-2, with 7 bases identical to TRBD2. V gave up 1 base and J gave up 8 bases; unmatched junction bases: 8. Looked up from germline, CDR1 is SGHNT and CDR2 is YYREEE (reference sequence). This CDR3 is built from 15 residues. The CDR3, as DNA: TGTGCCAGCAGCTTGCCCCCGGGGACTACGGGGGAGCTGTTTTTT. As protein: CASSLPPGTTGELFF.

The rearrangement joins TRBV11-2 to TRBJ2-3; D might be TRBD1 (5 bases). Germline V gene data show CDR1 as SGHAT and CDR2 as FQNNGV. The CDR3 has 14 residues. Trimming pared 2 bases from V and 4 bases from J, leaving 10 bases between. CDR3 DNA sequence: TGTGCCAGCAGCTTAAGGGGTCCCCCAGATACGCAGTATTTT. Translation: CASSLRGPPDTQYF.

This clone was seen only a few times. The genes are TRBV5-6 and TRBJ2-2, with 14 nucleotides matching TRBD2. This CDR3 has 16 residues. Losses at the gene ends were 3 bases for V and 6 bases for J; bases not matched to a gene: 4. Germline V gene data show CDR1 as SGHDT and CDR2 as YYEEEE. The DNA of the CDR3 is TGTGCCAGCAGCTGGGGACTAGCGGGAGATGCCGGGGAGCTGTTTTTT. It yields the protein CASSWGLAGDAGELFF.

V is TRBV5-1 and J is TRBJ2-2, with D perhaps matching TRBD1 (5 bases). The CDR3 runs 15 residues. Trimming removed 1 base from V and 4 bases from J, with 11 bases in between. Germline CDR1 reads SGHRS; CDR2 reads YFSETQ. The CDR3 sequence is CASSLSPQGTGELFF. Here the CDR3 DNA reads TGCGCCAGCAGCTTGTCCCCTCAGGGCACCGGGGAGCTGTTTTTT.

V and J are TRBV14 and TRBJ1-2; D gene uncertain. V was trimmed by 0 bases and J by 8 bases, leaving 16 bases between them. The V gene's germline CDR1 is SGHDN and CDR2 FVKESK. CDR3 length: 15 amino acids. CDR3 loop: CASSQEVRPAGGYTF. The CDR3 coding sequence is TGTGCCAGCAGCCAAGAGGTCCGGCCCGCGGGAGGCTACACCTTC.

This rearrangement joins TRBV28 to TRBJ2-7; maybe TRBD1 (6 bases). The germline V and J ends were trimmed by 7 bases and 4 bases, with 14 bases remaining between them. CDR3 length equals 13 residues. Germline CDR1 is MDHEN and CDR2 is SYDVKM. The CDR3 protein is CASTLLQGYEQYF. CDR3 sequence (DNA): TGTGCCAGCACCTTACTACAGGGTTACGAGCAGTACTTC.

CDR3 sequence reads: CASSLSGTGELPLHF. DNA of the CDR3: TGTGCCAGCAGCCTGTCCGGGACAGGGGAACTACCCCTCCACTTT. The J gene is TRBJ1-6, the V gene TRBV6-5; 10 bases agree with TRBD1. The CDR3 has 15 amino acids. Germline V CDR1 and CDR2: MNHEY, SVGAGI. Trimming removed 6 bases from V and 12 bases from J; junction bases left unmatched: 11.

This chain connects TRBV4-3 to TRBJ2-3; perhaps TRBD2 as D (6 bases). Between the trimmed V and J ends, which lost 1 base and 5 bases, there was a span of 7 bases. The CDR3 runs to 13 residues. Germline V lookup: CDR1 LGHNA, CDR2 YSLEER. In DNA, the CDR3 is TGCGCCAGCAGCCAAGGGGGAGGAGATACGCAGTATTTT. It is translated as CASSQGGGDTQYF.

In its sample, this clone was seen a few times. As DNA, the CDR3 is TGTGCCAGCAGTAAATTACAGGGAAACGAGCAGTACTTC. Translated, it gives CASSKLQGNEQYF. The chain combines TRBV25-1 with TRBJ2-7; D perhaps matches TRBD1 (6 bases). Trimming stripped 5 bases from V and 5 bases from J, with 13 bases between. Germline V CDR1 and CDR2: MGHDK, SYGVNS. This CDR3 has 13 amino acids.

This clone was counted a few times. The chain carries TRBV5-8 and TRBJ2-7, with D perhaps TRBD2 (6 bases). Trimming took off 0 bases at V and 0 bases at J, with 10 bases between the two ends. The CDR3 has 15 residues. Germline V CDR1 and CDR2: SGHTS, YDEGEE. This CDR3 is CASSLGRESSYEQYF. The DNA of the CDR3 is TGTGCCAGCAGCTTGGGACGGGAGAGCTCCTACGAGCAGTACTTC.

This clone appeared a few times. V gene TRBV5-8 combines with J gene TRBJ1-2, with TRBD1 matching over 7 bases. Germline CDR1 is SGHTS and CDR2 is YDEGEE. After removal of 5 bases from V and 10 bases from J, the junction contained 8 bases not matched to a gene. CDR3 length: 12 residues. CDR3 protein: CASREKGQNYTF. CDR3 coding DNA: TGTGCCAGCAGGGAAAAGGGACAGAACTACACCTTC.

The chain combines TRBV2 with TRBJ2-7; maybe TRBD1 (6 bases). The CDR3 extends over 15 amino acids. V shed 6 bases and J shed 2 bases, with 17 bases lying between them. Germline CDR1 reads SNHLY; CDR2 reads FYNNEI. CDR3 sequence: CASRPPAGTTYEQYF. The CDR3 DNA follows: TGTGCCAGCAGACCTCCCGCCGGGACAACCTACGAGCAGTACTTC.

There are a few counts of this clone. The J gene is TRBJ2-1, the V gene TRBV20-1; D possibly corresponds to TRBD1 (5 bases). Trimming took 3 bases from V and 8 from J, leaving 8 bases between them. The CDR3 runs 11 residues. From germline, CDR1 is DFQATT and CDR2 SNEGSKA (reference sequence). CDR3 protein: CSASPRDEQFF. In nucleotides, the CDR3 is TGCAGTGCTAGCCCCAGGGATGAGCAGTTCTTC.

V and J are TRBV9 and TRBJ2-7; D might be TRBD1 (5 bases). Germline CDR1 reads SGDLS; CDR2 reads YYNGEE. The ends were cut back, 2 bases at V and 0 bases at J, with 9 bases in the middle. The CDR3 loop spans 14 amino acids. CDR3 loop: CASSVFRDSYEQYF. The CDR3 DNA sequence: TGTGCCAGCAGCGTTTTCAGGGACTCCTACGAGCAGTACTTC.

The V gene is TRBV12-5, the J gene TRBJ2-1; 9 bases agree with TRBD1. CDR1 is LGHNT, CDR2 FRNRAP, per germline. V shed 0 bases, J shed 4 bases, and the junction held 1 base outside the gene matches. This CDR3 is built from 15 residues. CDR3 region: CASGLVQGAYNEQFF. CDR3 in DNA: TGTGCTAGTGGTTTGGTACAGGGGGCTTACAATGAGCAGTTCTTC.

This rearrangement joins TRBV5-8 to TRBJ2-3, with D tentatively TRBD1 (5 bases). Germline V gene sequence: CDR1 SGHTS, CDR2 YDEGEE. V was cut by 4 bases and J by 5 bases, with 17 bases left in between. The CDR3 sequence is 15 residues long. Written as DNA, the CDR3 is TGTGCCAGCAGCGGGTGGGGCCTAGTTAGAGATACGCAGTATTTT. Its translation is CASSGWGLVRDTQYF.

J is TRBJ2-7 and V is TRBV29-1, with TRBD1 matching over 9 bases. This CDR3 comprises 14 residues. Germline CDR1 is SQVTM and CDR2 is ANQGSEA. V lost 7 bases and J lost 0; bases outside the gene matches: 7. This CDR3 reads CSAGQGTTSYEQYF. The CDR3, as DNA: TGCAGCGCCGGACAGGGGACCACCTCCTACGAGCAGTACTTC.

The chain links TRBV7-2 to TRBJ1-1; D possibly corresponds to TRBD1 (5 bases). Looked up from germline, CDR1 is SGHTA and CDR2 is FQGNSA. V lost 4 bases and J lost 0, with 15 bases in between. The CDR3 has 16 residues. CDR3 in amino acids: CASSSSVGALNTEAFF. In DNA, the CDR3 is TGTGCCAGCAGCTCTAGCGTTGGGGCGTTGAACACTGAAGCTTTCTTT.

This clone was recorded once. The rearrangement uses TRBV6-1 and TRBJ1-1, with 10 bases lining up with TRBD1. V lost 2 bases and J lost 3; bases outside the gene matches: 3. Germline-derived CDR1 and CDR2 are MNHNS and SASEGT. This CDR3 is 15 amino acids long. CDR3 in DNA: TGTGCCAGCAGTGAATTGGGGACAGGGGACACTGAAGCTTTCTTT. Translation gives CASSELGTGDTEAFF.

This chain uses TRBV10-3 with TRBJ1-6; 7 positions agree with TRBD1. Losses at the gene ends were 10 bases for V and 10 bases for J; bases not matched to a gene: 10. The CDR3 has 13 residues. Per germline, CDR1 ENHRY and CDR2 SYGVKD. The DNA for the CDR3 is TGTGCCACCAACACAGGGGTAGGGTCACCCCTCCACTTT. Protein product: CATNTGVGSPLHF.

The V and J genes are TRBV11-2 and TRBJ2-4; a weak D match, TRBD1 (5 bases). The V gene's germline CDR1 is SGHAT and CDR2 FQNNGV. This CDR3 is built from 14 residues. V dropped 3 bases and J dropped 2 bases, with 8 bases sitting between them. The CDR3 DNA is TGTGCCAGCAGCTTCGGACAATCCAAAAACATTCAGTACTTC. Protein: CASSFGQSKNIQYF. Variable domain in full (rest from reference TRBV11-2 and TRBJ2-4): EAGVAQSPRYKIIEKRQSVAFWCNPISGHATLYWYQQILGQGPKLLIQFQNNGVVDDSQLPKDRFSAERLKGVDSTLKIQPAKLEDSAVYLCASSFGQSKNIQYFGAGTRLSVL.

This chain links TRBV12-5 with TRBJ1-5, with TRBD1 matching 8 bases. V gave up 6 bases and J gave up 7 bases; unmatched junction bases: 8. The germline V gene encodes CDR1 LGHNT and CDR2 FRNRAP. The CDR3 consists of 14 residues. CDR3 region: CASGPDRGRQPQHF. As DNA, the CDR3 is TGTGCTAGTGGCCCCGACAGGGGCCGACAGCCCCAGCATTTT.

This chain joins TRBV6-1 and TRBJ1-2, with D possibly TRBD1 on 6 matching bases. V was cut by 4 bases and J by 8 bases, with 11 bases left in between. The CDR3 runs to 12 residues. CDR1 and CDR2 (germline): MNHNS, SASEGT. CDR3 loop: CASSGGQSGYTF. In DNA, the CDR3 is TGTGCCAGCAGTGGAGGACAGAGCGGCTACACCTTC.

This rearrangement joins TRBV28 to TRBJ2-1, with TRBD2 matching over 11 bases. CDR3 length: 17 residues. The V segment lost 4 bases and the J segment 0 bases; nucleotides outside the gene matches: 5. Germline lookup yields CDR1 MDHEN and CDR2 SYDVKM. The CDR3 bases are TGTGCCAGCAGTTCCCCGACTAGCGGGAACTCCTACAATGAGCAGTTCTTC. Protein: CASSSPTSGNSYNEQFF.